This passage covers 15 T cell receptor beta chains from one sample sequenced in a study of cytomegalovirus exposure and HLA in healthy donors. Both 60 Vbeta primers and 13 Jbeta primers went into the PCR. TCRdb's table, derived via immunoSEQ multiplex PCR, lists solely in-frame clones and lacks some. This table has some 270,000 clones, 92% appearing once. Sequenced material: PBMCs. Receptors were obtained from a girl under 10 years old in good health and CMV-seronegative.

The CDR3 loop reads CSAHITGVIYF. The CDR3 coding sequence is TGCAGTGCTCATATCACGGGGGTCATATATTTT. V gene TRBV20-1 combines with J gene TRBJ1-3; D is possibly TRBD1 (5 bases). The CDR3 spans 11 residues. V was trimmed by 5 bases and J by 12 bases, leaving 14 bases between them. Germline loops: CDR1 DFQATT, CDR2 SNEGSKA (reference sequence).

This chain links TRBV5-8 with TRBJ1-2; TRBD1 aligns across 7 bases. Looked up from germline, CDR1 is SGHTS and CDR2 is YDEGEE. Trimming took 4 bases from V and 5 from J; bases not matched to a gene: 11. CDR3 size: 15 residues. The CDR3 reads CASSRRRQGYYGYTF. CDR3 nucleotides: TGTGCCAGCAGCCGCAGGCGACAGGGATATTATGGCTACACCTTC.

This clone appeared a single time. The chain combines TRBV27 with TRBJ2-3; D perhaps matches TRBD2 (7 bases). The V gene lost 2 bases and the J gene lost 2 bases, with 14 bases spanning the gap. The CDR3 has 16 amino acids. Germline CDR1 reads MNHEY; CDR2 reads SMNVEV (reference sequence). CDR3 region: CASSLSRGGSTDTQYF. CDR3 nucleotide sequence: TGTGCCAGCAGTTTAAGTAGGGGGGGCTCCACAGATACGCAGTATTTT.

The rearrangement links TRBV6-5 to TRBJ1-6; TRBD1 might be the D (6 bases). V shed 6 bases and J shed 8 bases, with 17 bases lying between them. CDR3 length: 15 amino acids. In germline, CDR1 is MNHEY, CDR2 SVGAGI. The CDR3 protein is CASRKGQTNDSPLHF. Written as DNA, the CDR3 is TGTGCCAGCAGGAAAGGACAGACCAACGATTCACCCCTCCACTTT.

The chain links TRBV7-7 to TRBJ2-6; tentatively, D is TRBD2 (7 bases). Germline V lookup: CDR1 SSHAT, CDR2 FNYEAQ (reference sequence). V was clipped by 1 base and J by 3 bases, with 13 bases between them. CDR3 length: 17 amino acids. This CDR3 is CASSLGPGGGGANVLTF. In DNA, the CDR3 is TGTGCCAGCAGCTTAGGGCCGGGGGGCGGTGGGGCCAACGTCCTGACTTTC.

The chain couples TRBV6-1 to TRBJ1-5; 7 positions agree with TRBD1. CDR1 and CDR2 from the germline V gene are MNHNS and SASEGT. V trimming: 7 bases; J trimming: 4 bases; junction bases outside the gene matches: 7. This CDR3 region has 14 residues. The CDR3 protein is CASNPGQSNQPQHF. Here the CDR3 DNA reads TGTGCCAGCAATCCGGGACAGTCTAATCAGCCCCAGCATTTT.

A remark on this clone: The sample carries other DNA sequences with the same CDR3. J is TRBJ1-1 and V is TRBV20-1; no reliable D call. V was pared by 3 bases and J by 1 base, with 3 bases between. Germline V gene sequence: CDR1 DFQATT, CDR2 SNEGSKA (reference sequence). This CDR3 spans 11 amino acids. The CDR3 nucleotides are TGCAGTGCTAGCCGGAACACTGAAGCTTTCTTT. Protein sequence: CSASRNTEAFF.

In its sample, this clone was seen a few times. Here the CDR3 reads CASSLEEWRDTQYF. In DNA form, the CDR3 reads TGTGCCAGCAGCCTAGAGGAGTGGCGAGATACGCAGTATTTT. The chain couples TRBV7-2 to TRBJ2-3; the D is unclear. This CDR3 is 14 amino acids long. Germline V gene sequence: CDR1 SGHTA, CDR2 FQGNSA. V lost 5 bases, J lost 5 bases, and 14 bases lay in between.

The J gene is TRBJ2-1, the V gene TRBV4-2; D not certain. V was trimmed by 1 base and J by 10 bases, leaving 8 bases between them. Germline CDR1 reads LGHNA; CDR2 reads YNFKEQ. The CDR3 is 12 amino acids. The CDR3 DNA reads as TGTGCCAGCAGCCAAGTACCAGCGGAGCAGTTCTTC. It codes for CASSQVPAEQFF.

This clone has just one count. This chain uses TRBV14 with TRBJ1-2; tentatively, D is TRBD1 (5 bases). The CDR3 consists of 13 residues. V was cut by 8 bases and J by 4 bases, with 14 bases left in between. The germline gives CDR1 SGHDN, CDR2 FVKESK. CDR3 protein: CASSIRRGYGYTF. The DNA for the CDR3 is TGTGCCAGCTCAATACGGAGGGGCTATGGCTACACCTTC. The entire variable domain, with the rest obtained from reference TRBV14 and TRBJ1-2, is as follows: EAGVTQFPSHSVIEKGQTVTLRCDPISGHDNLYWYRRVMGKEIKFLLHFVKESKQDESGMPNNRFLAERTGGTYSTLKVQPAELEDSGVYFCASSIRRGYGYTFGSGTRLTVV.

The chain employs TRBV27 and TRBJ2-7, with 7 nucleotides matching TRBD2. The CDR3 covers 17 residues. CDR1 MNHEY and CDR2 SMNVEV come from the germline V gene (reference sequence). V trimming: 3 bases; J trimming: 2 bases; junction bases outside the gene matches: 13. The CDR3 reads CASSLYLGGIGAYEQYF. The CDR3 bases are TGTGCCAGCAGTTTGTATTTGGGGGGGATAGGGGCCTACGAGCAGTACTTC.

The gene calls are TRBV5-1 and TRBJ2-1, with a weak D call TRBD1 (6 bases). This CDR3 region has 14 residues. V was cut by 0 bases and J by 5 bases, with 9 bases left in between. The germline V gene has CDR1 SGHRS and CDR2 YFSETQ. CDR3 coding DNA: TGCGCCAGCAGCTTGGCACAGGGTAACAATGAGCAGTTCTTC. This translates into CASSLAQGNNEQFF.

V usage is TRBV19 and J usage is TRBJ1-3, with 7 nucleotides matching TRBD1. Trimming at V came to 6 bases and at J to 0 bases, leaving 5 bases not matched to a gene. The length of the CDR3 is 15 residues. CDR1 LNHDA and CDR2 SQIVND come from the germline V gene (reference sequence). The CDR3 spells CASSPDRPSGNTIYF. As DNA, the CDR3 is TGTGCCAGTAGCCCGGACAGGCCCTCTGGAAACACCATATATTTT.

The gene calls are TRBV7-9 and TRBJ1-4, with TRBD1 as a possible D gene (5 bases). From germline, CDR1 is SEHNR and CDR2 FQNEAQ (reference sequence). CDR3 size: 13 residues. The V end was cut by 5 bases, the J end by 5 bases, with 9 bases between. The CDR3 region is CASSLRQNEKLFF. In nucleotides, the CDR3 is TGTGCCAGCAGCCTTCGACAGAATGAAAAACTGTTTTTT. The whole variable domain, remainder taken from reference TRBV7-9 and TRBJ1-4, is DTGVSQNPRHKITKRGQNVTFRCDPISEHNRLYWYRQTLGQGPEFLTYFQNEAQLEKSRLLSDRFSAERPKGSFSTLEIQRTEQGDSAMYLCASSLRQNEKLFFGSGTQLSVL.

The chain couples TRBV28 to TRBJ1-3; possible D gene TRBD1, 5 bases. Germline lookup yields CDR1 MDHEN and CDR2 SYDVKM. The V and J ends lost 1 base and 2 bases respectively, with 6 bases between them. This CDR3 spans 14 amino acids. The CDR3 here is CASSLSGPGNTIYF. The CDR3 DNA follows: TGTGCCAGCAGTTTATCAGGGCCTGGAAACACCATATATTTT.